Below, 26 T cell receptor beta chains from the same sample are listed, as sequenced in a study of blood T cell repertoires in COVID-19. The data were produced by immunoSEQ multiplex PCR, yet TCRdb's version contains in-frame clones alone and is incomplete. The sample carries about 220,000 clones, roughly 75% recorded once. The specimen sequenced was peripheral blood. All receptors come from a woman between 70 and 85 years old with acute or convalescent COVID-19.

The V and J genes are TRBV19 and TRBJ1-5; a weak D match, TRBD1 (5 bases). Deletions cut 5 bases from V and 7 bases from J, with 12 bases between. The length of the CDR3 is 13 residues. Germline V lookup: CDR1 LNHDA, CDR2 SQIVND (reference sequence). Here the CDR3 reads CASSDRYDQPQHF. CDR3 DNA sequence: TGTGCCAGTAGTGACAGATACGACCAGCCCCAGCATTTT.

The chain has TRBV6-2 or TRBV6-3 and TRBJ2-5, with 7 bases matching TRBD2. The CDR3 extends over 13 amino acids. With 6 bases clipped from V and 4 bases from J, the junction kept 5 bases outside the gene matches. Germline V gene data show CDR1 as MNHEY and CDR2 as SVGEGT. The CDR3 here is CASSWGGSETQYF. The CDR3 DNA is TGTGCCAGCAGCTGGGGGGGGTCAGAGACCCAGTACTTC.

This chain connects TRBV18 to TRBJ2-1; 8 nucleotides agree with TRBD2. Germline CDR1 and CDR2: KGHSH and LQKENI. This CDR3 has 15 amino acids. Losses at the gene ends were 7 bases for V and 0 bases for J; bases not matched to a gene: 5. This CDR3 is CASLPGLDSYNEQFF. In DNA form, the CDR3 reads TGTGCCAGCTTACCGGGACTAGACTCCTACAATGAGCAGTTCTTC.

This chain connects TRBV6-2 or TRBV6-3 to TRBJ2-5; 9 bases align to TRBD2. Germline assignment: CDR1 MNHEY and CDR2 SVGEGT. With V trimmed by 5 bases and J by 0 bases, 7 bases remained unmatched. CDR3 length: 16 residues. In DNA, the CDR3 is TGTGCCAGCAGTAGATTAGCGGGAGAAAACCAAGAGACCCAGTACTTC. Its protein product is CASSRLAGENQETQYF.

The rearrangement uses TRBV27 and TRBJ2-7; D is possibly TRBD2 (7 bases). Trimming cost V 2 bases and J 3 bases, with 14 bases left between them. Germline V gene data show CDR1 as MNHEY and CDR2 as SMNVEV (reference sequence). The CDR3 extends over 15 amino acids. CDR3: CASSLGGDTIYEQYF. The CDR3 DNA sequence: TGTGCCAGCAGTTTAGGGGGGGACACTATCTACGAGCAGTACTTC.

The CDR3 protein is CAWSERNRVGQPQHF. The CDR3, as DNA: TGTGCCTGGAGTGAAAGAAACAGGGTTGGTCAGCCCCAGCATTTT. J is TRBJ1-5 and V is TRBV30; a weak D match, TRBD1 (6 bases). Germline V gives CDR1 GTSNPN, CDR2 SVGIG (reference sequence). V shed 1 base and J shed 6 bases, with 16 bases lying between them. The CDR3 has 15 residues.

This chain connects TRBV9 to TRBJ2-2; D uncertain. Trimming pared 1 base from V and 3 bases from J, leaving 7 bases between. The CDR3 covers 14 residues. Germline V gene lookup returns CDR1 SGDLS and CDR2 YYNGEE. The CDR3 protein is CASSVIPDTGELFF. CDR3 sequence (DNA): TGTGCCAGCAGCGTAATCCCGGACACCGGGGAGCTGTTTTTT.

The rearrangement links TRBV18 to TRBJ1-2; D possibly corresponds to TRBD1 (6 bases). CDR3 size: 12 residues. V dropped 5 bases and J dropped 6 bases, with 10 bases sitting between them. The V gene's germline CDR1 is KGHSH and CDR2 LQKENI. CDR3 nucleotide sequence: TGTGCCAGCTCAAGCAGGGGCAATGGCTACACCTTC. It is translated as CASSSRGNGYTF. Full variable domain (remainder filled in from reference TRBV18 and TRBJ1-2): NAGVMQNPRHLVRRRGQEARLRCSPMKGHSHVYWYRQLPEEGLKFMVYLQKENIIDESGMPKERFSAEFPKEGPSILRIQQVVRGDSAAYFCASSSRGNGYTFGSGTRLTVV.

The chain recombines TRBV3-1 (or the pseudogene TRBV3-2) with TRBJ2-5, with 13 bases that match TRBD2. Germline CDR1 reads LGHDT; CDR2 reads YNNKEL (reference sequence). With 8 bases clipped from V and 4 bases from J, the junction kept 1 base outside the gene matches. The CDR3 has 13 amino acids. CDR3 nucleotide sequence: TGTGCCAGCCGACTAGCGGGGGGAGAGACCCAGTACTTC. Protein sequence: CASRLAGGETQYF.

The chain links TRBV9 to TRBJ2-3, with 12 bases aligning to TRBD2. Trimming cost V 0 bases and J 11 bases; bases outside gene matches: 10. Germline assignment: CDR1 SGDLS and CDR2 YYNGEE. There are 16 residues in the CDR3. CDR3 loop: CASSVDRGLAGREQYF. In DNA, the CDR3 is TGTGCCAGCAGCGTAGACCGCGGACTAGCGGGGAGAGAGCAGTATTTT.

The chain's CDR3 is CASSLQIDTQYF. For the CDR3, the DNA is TGTGCCAGCAGCTTGCAGATAGATACGCAGTATTTT. The rearrangement links TRBV5-5 to TRBJ2-3; D remains ambiguous. Germline values: CDR1 SGHKS, CDR2 YYEKEE (reference sequence). Trimming left V 1 base short and J 5 bases short, with 5 bases between. CDR3 length equals 12 residues.

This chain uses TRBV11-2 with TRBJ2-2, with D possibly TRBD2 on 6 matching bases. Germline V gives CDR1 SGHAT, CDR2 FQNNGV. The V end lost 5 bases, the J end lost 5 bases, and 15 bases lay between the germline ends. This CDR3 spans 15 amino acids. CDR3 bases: TGTGCCAGCAGCCCCTGGGACTTAGCTACCGGGGAGCTGTTTTTT. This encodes CASSPWDLATGELFF.

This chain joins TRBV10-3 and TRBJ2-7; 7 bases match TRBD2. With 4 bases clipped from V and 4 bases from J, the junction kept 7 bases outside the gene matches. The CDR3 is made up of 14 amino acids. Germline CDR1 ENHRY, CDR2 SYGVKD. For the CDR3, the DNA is TGTGCCATCAGTGGTAGTCTAGCGGATTACGAGCAGTACTTC. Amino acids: CAISGSLADYEQYF.

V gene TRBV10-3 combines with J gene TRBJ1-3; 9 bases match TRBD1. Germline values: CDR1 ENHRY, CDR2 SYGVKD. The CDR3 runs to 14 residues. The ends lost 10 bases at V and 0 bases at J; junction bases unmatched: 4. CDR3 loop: CATGDRVSGNTIYF. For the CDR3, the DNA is TGTGCCACCGGGGACAGGGTCTCTGGAAACACCATATATTTT.

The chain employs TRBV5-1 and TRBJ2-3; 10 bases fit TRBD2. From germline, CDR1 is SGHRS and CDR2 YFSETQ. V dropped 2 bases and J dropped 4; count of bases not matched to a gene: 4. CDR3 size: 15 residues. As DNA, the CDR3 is TGCGCCAGCAGCTTAAGTAGCGGGGGGTCAGATACGCAGTATTTT. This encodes CASSLSSGGSDTQYF.

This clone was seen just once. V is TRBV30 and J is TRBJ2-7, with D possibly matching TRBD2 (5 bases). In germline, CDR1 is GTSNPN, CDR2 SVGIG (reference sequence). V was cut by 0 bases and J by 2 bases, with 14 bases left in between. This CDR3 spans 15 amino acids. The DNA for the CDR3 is TGTGCCTGGAGTGTACGCCGAGGGATAGCCTACGAGCAGTACTTC. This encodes CAWSVRRGIAYEQYF.

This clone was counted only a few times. The CDR3 loop reads CASSERGEAFF. DNA of the CDR3: TGTGCCAGCAGTGAGCGGGGTGAAGCTTTCTTT. The genes are TRBV6-1 and TRBJ1-1; D uncertain. The CDR3 extends over 11 amino acids. V was pared by 3 bases and J by 7 bases, with 6 bases between. Germline V gives CDR1 MNHNS, CDR2 SASEGT.

The CDR3 DNA is TGTGCCAGCAGCCGAAGGACAGGTAGTATAGCCCAAGAGACCCAGTACTTC. As protein: CASSRRTGSIAQETQYF. The chain has TRBV9 and TRBJ2-5; 7 bases match TRBD1. V dropped 4 bases and J dropped 1; count of bases not matched to a gene: 13. CDR1 is SGDLS, CDR2 YYNGEE, per germline. This CDR3 region has 17 residues. Drawing the rest from reference TRBV9 and TRBJ2-5, the complete variable domain is DSGVTQTPKHLITATGQRVTLRCSPRSGDLSVYWYQQSLDQGLQFLIQYYNGEERAKGNILERFSAQQFPDLHSELNLSSLELGDSALYFCASSRRTGSIAQETQYFGPGTRLLVL.

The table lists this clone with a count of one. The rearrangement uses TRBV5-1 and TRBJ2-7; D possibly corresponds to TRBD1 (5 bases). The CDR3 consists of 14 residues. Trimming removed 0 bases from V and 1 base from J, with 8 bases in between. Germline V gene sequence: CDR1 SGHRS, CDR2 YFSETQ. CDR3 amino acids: CASSLAPGSYEQYF. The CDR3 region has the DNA TGCGCCAGCAGCTTGGCCCCAGGGTCCTACGAGCAGTACTTC.

The CDR3 reads CASSLVGGSSNTGELFF. DNA for the CDR3: TGTGCCAGCAGCTTAGTAGGAGGGTCTTCGAACACCGGGGAGCTGTTTTTT. The chain couples TRBV11-2 to TRBJ2-2; the D gene is possibly TRBD2 (6 bases). The CDR3 is 17 amino acids. The V end lost 1 base, the J end lost 0 bases, and 12 bases lay between the germline ends. The germline V gene encodes CDR1 SGHAT and CDR2 FQNNGV.

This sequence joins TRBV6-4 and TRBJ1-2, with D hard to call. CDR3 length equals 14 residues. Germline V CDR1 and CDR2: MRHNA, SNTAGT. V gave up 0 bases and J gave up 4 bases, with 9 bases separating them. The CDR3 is CASSDSLESYGYTF. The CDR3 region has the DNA TGTGCCAGCAGTGACTCTTTAGAGTCCTATGGCTACACCTTC.

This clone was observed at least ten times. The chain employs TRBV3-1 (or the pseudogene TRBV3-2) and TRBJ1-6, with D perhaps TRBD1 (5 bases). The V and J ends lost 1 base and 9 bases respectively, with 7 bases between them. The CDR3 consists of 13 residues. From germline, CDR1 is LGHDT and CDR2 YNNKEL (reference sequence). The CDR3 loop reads CASSQGGTSPLHF. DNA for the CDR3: TGTGCCAGCAGCCAAGGGGGCACTTCACCCCTCCACTTT.

For the CDR3, the DNA is TGTGCCAGCGGGGAGGTGGGACAGGGTAGTGGAAACACCATATATTTT. Protein: CASGEVGQGSGNTIYF. The chain carries TRBV25-1 and TRBJ1-3, with 9 positions matching TRBD1. The CDR3 sequence is 16 residues long. V dropped 8 bases and J dropped 3; count of bases not matched to a gene: 11. Germline-derived CDR1 and CDR2 are MGHDK and SYGVNS.

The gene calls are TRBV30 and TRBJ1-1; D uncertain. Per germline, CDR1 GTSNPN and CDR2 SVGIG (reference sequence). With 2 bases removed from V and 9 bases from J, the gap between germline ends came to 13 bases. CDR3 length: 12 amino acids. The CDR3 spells CAWSNYGNKAFF. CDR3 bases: TGTGCCTGGAGTAATTACGGGAATAAAGCTTTCTTT.

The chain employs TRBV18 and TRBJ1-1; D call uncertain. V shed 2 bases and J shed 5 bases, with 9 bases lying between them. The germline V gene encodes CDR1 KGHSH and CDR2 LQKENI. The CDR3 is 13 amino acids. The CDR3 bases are TGTGCCAGCTCACCATTTTTCGGTACTGAAGCTTTCTTT. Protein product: CASSPFFGTEAFF.

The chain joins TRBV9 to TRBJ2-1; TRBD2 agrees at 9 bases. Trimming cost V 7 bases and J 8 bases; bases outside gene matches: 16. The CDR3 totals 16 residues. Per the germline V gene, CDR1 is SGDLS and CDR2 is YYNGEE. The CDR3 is CASGPLIAGVQDEQFF. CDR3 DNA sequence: TGTGCCAGCGGTCCCCTAATAGCGGGGGTTCAGGATGAGCAGTTCTTC. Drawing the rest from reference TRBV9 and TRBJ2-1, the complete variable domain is DSGVTQTPKHLITATGQRVTLRCSPRSGDLSVYWYQQSLDQGLQFLIQYYNGEERAKGNILERFSAQQFPDLHSELNLSSLELGDSALYFCASGPLIAGVQDEQFFGPGTRLTVL.